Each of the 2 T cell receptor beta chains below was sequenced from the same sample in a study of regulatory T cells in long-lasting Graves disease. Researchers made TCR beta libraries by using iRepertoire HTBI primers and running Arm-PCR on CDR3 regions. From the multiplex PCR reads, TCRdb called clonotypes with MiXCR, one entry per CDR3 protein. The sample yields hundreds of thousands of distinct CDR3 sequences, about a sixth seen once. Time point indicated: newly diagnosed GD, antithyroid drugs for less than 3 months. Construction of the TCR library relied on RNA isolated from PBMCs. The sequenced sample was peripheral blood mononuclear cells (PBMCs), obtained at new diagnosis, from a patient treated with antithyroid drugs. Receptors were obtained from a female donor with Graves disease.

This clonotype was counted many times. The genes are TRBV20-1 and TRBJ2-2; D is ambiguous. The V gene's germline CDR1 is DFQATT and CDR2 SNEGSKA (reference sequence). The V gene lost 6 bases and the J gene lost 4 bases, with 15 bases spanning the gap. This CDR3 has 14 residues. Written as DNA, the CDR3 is TGCAGTGCCGATGGTCCCATTCGCACCGGGGAGCTGTTTTTT. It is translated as CSADGPIRTGELFF.

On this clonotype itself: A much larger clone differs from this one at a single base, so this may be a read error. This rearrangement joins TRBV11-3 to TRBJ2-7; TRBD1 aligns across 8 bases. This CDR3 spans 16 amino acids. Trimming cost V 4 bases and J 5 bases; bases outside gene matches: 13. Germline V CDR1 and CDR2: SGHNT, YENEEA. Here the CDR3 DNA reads TGTGCCAGCAGCTCAGGAACCGGGACAGGCCTCCACGAGCAGTACTTC. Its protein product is CASSSGTGTGLHEQYF.